A single sample is the source of the 30 T cell receptor beta chains below, sequenced in a study of blood T cell repertoires in COVID-19. The table came from immunoSEQ multiplex PCR; TCRdb's copy has only in-frame clones and leaves some out. The sample lists under 250,000 clones, 65% to 85% seen once, with roughly 5.5% in the top ten. Sequencing was done on a sample of peripheral blood. The receptors were gathered from a human donor in a cohort sampled during active COVID-19.

V and J are TRBV27 and TRBJ2-7, with D tentatively TRBD1 (6 bases). Germline V gene lookup returns CDR1 MNHEY and CDR2 SMNVEV (reference sequence). CDR3 length: 16 amino acids. V gave up 0 bases and J gave up 2 bases, with 14 bases separating them. CDR3 in amino acids: CASSLSYRASAYEQYF. The CDR3 bases are TGTGCCAGCAGTTTATCTTACAGGGCGTCCGCCTACGAGCAGTACTTC.

The chain is built from TRBV6-5 and TRBJ1-1; 7 bases map to TRBD1. The V segment lost 7 bases and the J segment 11 bases; nucleotides outside the gene matches: 19. Germline values: CDR1 MNHEY, CDR2 SVGAGI. The CDR3 loop spans 15 amino acids. The CDR3 DNA reads TGTGCCAGCATTAGACATAGGGGGCGCCGAGCGCATGCTTTCTTT. This gives the protein CASIRHRGRRAHAFF.

This chain joins TRBV29-1 and TRBJ2-4; 11 bases match TRBD2. There are 12 residues in the CDR3. The trim removed 6 bases at V and 8 bases at J, leaving 3 bases unmatched. Germline V lookup: CDR1 SQVTM, CDR2 ANQGSEA. The CDR3 loop is CSVGTSGDIQYF. CDR3 nucleotides: TGCAGCGTCGGGACTAGCGGCGACATTCAGTACTTC. Looking up the rest from reference TRBV29-1 and TRBJ2-4 gives the full variable domain: SAVISQKPSRDICQRGTSLTIQCQVDSQVTMMFWYRQQPGQSLTLIATANQGSEATYESGFVIDKFPISRPNLTFSTLTVSNMSPEDSSIYLCSVGTSGDIQYFGAGTRLSVL.

This sequence joins TRBV5-1 and TRBJ2-1; 13 nucleotides line up with TRBD2. The CDR3 length is 13 residues. V lost 7 bases, J lost 6 bases, and 1 base stayed unmatched. Germline-derived CDR1 and CDR2 are SGHRS and YFSETQ. DNA of the CDR3: TGCGCCAGCGGGACTAGCGGGACCAATGAGCAGTTCTTC. It translates to CASGTSGTNEQFF.

This chain joins TRBV9 and TRBJ2-3; TRBD2 aligns across 10 bases. Germline CDR1 SGDLS, CDR2 YYNGEE. The CDR3 loop spans 15 amino acids. Unmatched junction bases numbered 1, after V lost 3 bases and J lost 0 bases. The CDR3 reads CASSGTSGSTDTQYF. The CDR3 nucleotides are TGTGCCAGCAGCGGGACTAGCGGTAGCACAGATACGCAGTATTTT.

The rearrangement uses TRBV19 and TRBJ2-1, with TRBD2 matching over 10 bases. The ends lost 6 bases at V and 0 bases at J; junction bases unmatched: 11. There are 18 residues in the CDR3. The germline V gene encodes CDR1 LNHDA and CDR2 SQIVND (reference sequence). DNA of the CDR3: TGTGCCAGTAGCCCGGGACTAGCGCGACGGGCCTCCTACAATGAGCAGTTCTTC. Protein product: CASSPGLARRASYNEQFF.

The rearrangement joins TRBV20-1 to TRBJ2-1, with a weak D call TRBD1 (5 bases). V lost 3 bases to trimming and J lost 8 bases, with 8 bases between them. The CDR3 runs 11 residues. Germline CDR1 and CDR2: DFQATT and SNEGSKA (reference sequence). CDR3 DNA: TGCAGTGCTAGCGGACACGATGAGCAGTTCTTC. Its protein product is CSASGHDEQFF.

V usage is TRBV6-5 and J usage is TRBJ2-4; D ambiguous. CDR3 size: 14 residues. Germline lookup yields CDR1 MNHEY and CDR2 SVGAGI. V was clipped by 0 bases and J by 6 bases, with 9 bases between them. The CDR3 protein is CASSYSQDRNIQYF. CDR3 in DNA: TGTGCCAGCAGTTACTCCCAGGATCGAAACATTCAGTACTTC.

The chain links TRBV3-1 (or the pseudogene TRBV3-2) to TRBJ2-1; D may be TRBD1 (6 bases). Trimming pared 3 bases from V and 0 bases from J, leaving 12 bases between. The V gene's germline CDR1 is LGHDT and CDR2 YNNKEL (reference sequence). The CDR3 is made up of 16 amino acids. This CDR3 is CASSHPTGVSYNEQFF. As DNA, the CDR3 is TGTGCCAGCAGCCACCCGACAGGAGTCTCCTACAATGAGCAGTTCTTC.

This clone appeared a single time. The gene calls are TRBV5-1 and TRBJ2-1; weak D call: TRBD2 (6 bases). The germline V and J ends were trimmed by 0 bases and 4 bases, with 20 bases remaining between them. The germline gives CDR1 SGHRS, CDR2 YFSETQ. The CDR3 is 18 residues long. The CDR3: CASSLVAGSKVRYNEQFF. The CDR3 nucleotides read TGCGCCAGCAGCTTGGTGGCGGGGAGTAAAGTGAGATACAATGAGCAGTTCTTC.

The CDR3 sequence: CASSQRTSGRSADTQYF. The CDR3 DNA follows: TGCGCCAGCAGCCAACGGACTAGCGGGAGGAGCGCAGATACGCAGTATTTT. The genes are TRBV5-1 and TRBJ2-3, with 14 bases aligning to TRBD2. CDR1 and CDR2 from the germline V gene are SGHRS and YFSETQ. V gave up 4 bases and J gave up 4 bases; unmatched junction bases: 8. The CDR3 has 17 residues.

This clone was seen only once. The chain uses TRBV2 and TRBJ2-2; TRBD2 agrees at 8 bases. CDR3 length: 16 residues. Trimming took 8 bases from V and 1 from J; bases not matched to a gene: 9. Germline V gene sequence: CDR1 SNHLY, CDR2 FYNNEI. CDR3 sequence: CASSRTSGENTGELFF. In nucleotides, the CDR3 is TGTGCCAGCTCCCGTACTAGCGGAGAGAACACCGGGGAGCTGTTTTTT. Filled out from reference TRBV2 and TRBJ2-2, the complete variable domain reads EPEVTQTPSHQVTQMGQEVILRCVPISNHLYFYWYRQILGQKVEFLVSFYNNEISEKSEIFDDQFSVERPDGSNFTLKIRSTKLEDSAMYFCASSRTSGENTGELFFGEGSRLTVL.

The chain has TRBV27 and TRBJ2-7, with 8 bases fitting TRBD2. Germline lookup yields CDR1 MNHEY and CDR2 SMNVEV (reference sequence). The junction had 26 bases not matched to a gene; V was cut back by 7 bases and J by 3 bases. The CDR3 consists of 20 residues. The DNA of the CDR3 is TGTGCCAGCACTAAGGCTCCACTATCCCCCCAAGCGGGAGACTACTACGAGCAGTACTTC. Translated: CASTKAPLSPQAGDYYEQYF.

A single count supports this clone. The gene calls are TRBV6-1 and TRBJ2-7, with 12 bases fitting TRBD2. Germline CDR1 MNHNS, CDR2 SASEGT. The CDR3 loop spans 17 amino acids. With 7 bases clipped from V and 0 bases from J, the junction kept 10 bases outside the gene matches. Here the CDR3 reads CASIDPGLAGSSYEQYF. The DNA for the CDR3 is TGTGCCAGCATTGATCCGGGACTAGCGGGTAGCTCCTACGAGCAGTACTTC.

This clone has just a few counts. The rearrangement links TRBV4-2 to TRBJ2-3; a weak D match, TRBD2 (7 bases). Germline V gene sequence: CDR1 LGHNA, CDR2 YNFKEQ. CDR3 length: 17 residues. V lost 0 bases and J 2 bases, leaving 15 bases between the germline ends. The CDR3 DNA is TGTGCCAGCAGCCAAGATAAGGCGGGGGCCCTCACAGATACGCAGTATTTT. This sequence encodes CASSQDKAGALTDTQYF.

This clone was seen only a few times. The genes are TRBV16 and TRBJ2-1; TRBD1 aligns across 8 bases. This CDR3 has 15 amino acids. CDR1 KGHSY and CDR2 FQNENV come from the germline V gene. The junction had 6 bases not matched to a gene; V was cut back by 1 base and J by 7 bases. CDR3 sequence reads: CASSQLGGQVNEQFF. The CDR3, as DNA: TGTGCCAGCAGCCAATTGGGGGGACAGGTTAATGAGCAGTTCTTC.

The chain couples TRBV25-1 to TRBJ1-1, with D possibly matching TRBD1 (5 bases). The length of the CDR3 is 18 residues. Germline V gene lookup returns CDR1 MGHDK and CDR2 SYGVNS. Trimming took 6 bases from V and 2 from J, leaving 25 bases between them. The CDR3 nucleotides read TGTGCCAGCAGCCTCTCGGGACTCCGGGCCGGGGGAAACACTGAAGCTTTCTTT. It translates to CASSLSGLRAGGNTEAFF.

The chain carries TRBV19 and TRBJ1-5; D perhaps matches TRBD1 (6 bases). The CDR3 has 16 residues. The germline CDR1 and CDR2 sequences are LNHDA and SQIVND (reference sequence). Between the trimmed V and J ends, which lost 6 bases and 4 bases, there was a span of 19 bases. CDR3 sequence (DNA): TGTGCCAGTAGCGGTCCAGCAGGGGTCTTAAATCAGCCCCAGCATTTT. It specifies CASSGPAGVLNQPQHF.

The rearrangement links TRBV5-1 to TRBJ1-1, with 8 positions matching TRBD1. The CDR3 totals 14 residues. Per germline, CDR1 SGHRS and CDR2 YFSETQ. V lost 0 bases to trimming and J lost 8 bases; unmatched junction nucleotides: 6. The CDR3 here is CASSLDRGKGEAFF. The CDR3 DNA reads TGCGCCAGCAGCTTGGACAGGGGGAAAGGGGAAGCTTTCTTT. Full variable domain (remainder filled in from reference TRBV5-1 and TRBJ1-1): KAGVTQTPRYLIKTRGQQVTLSCSPISGHRSVSWYQQTPGQGLQFLFEYFSETQRNKGNFPGRFSGRQFSNSRSEMNVSTLELGDSALYLCASSLDRGKGEAFFGQGTRLTVV.

The chain is built from TRBV20-1 and TRBJ2-7; 10 bases agree with TRBD1. V lost 3 bases to trimming and J lost 6 bases; unmatched junction nucleotides: 8. The CDR3 length is 14 residues. In germline, CDR1 is DFQATT, CDR2 SNEGSKA (reference sequence). The DNA of the CDR3 is TGCAGTGCTAGTACAGGGACAGGGGTGAGCGAGCAGTACTTC. This sequence encodes CSASTGTGVSEQYF.

In its sample, this clone was seen once. V gene TRBV5-1 combines with J gene TRBJ2-1, with D possibly TRBD1 on 5 matching bases. The CDR3 length is 16 residues. V shed 1 base and J shed 1 base, with 12 bases lying between them. Germline V gives CDR1 SGHRS, CDR2 YFSETQ. The CDR3 loop reads CASSLNQGSSYNEQFF. The CDR3 nucleotides read TGCGCCAGCAGCTTGAATCAGGGTTCGTCCTACAATGAGCAGTTCTTC.

Of note for this clone: The germline gene is not matched at one end of the junction; a read error may be the cause. The rearrangement joins TRBV28 to TRBJ2-5; the D gene is possibly TRBD1 (6 bases). This CDR3 has 12 residues. CDR1 and CDR2 (germline): MDHEN, SYDVKM. CDR3 loop: CATSPGADKHHF. The CDR3 nucleotides are TGTGCCACCTCCCCAGGGGCGGACAAACACCACTTC.

The rearrangement links TRBV5-1 to TRBJ1-4, with D perhaps matching TRBD1 (5 bases). The CDR3 length is 15 residues. Germline V gives CDR1 SGHRS, CDR2 YFSETQ. V dropped 0 bases and J dropped 8 bases, with 14 bases sitting between them. The CDR3 region is CASSLDGIGGEKLFF. For the CDR3, the DNA is TGCGCCAGCAGCTTGGATGGTATTGGGGGGGAAAAACTGTTTTTT. Based on the CDR3 plus reference TRBV5-1 and TRBJ1-4, the full variable domain is KAGVTQTPRYLIKTRGQQVTLSCSPISGHRSVSWYQQTPGQGLQFLFEYFSETQRNKGNFPGRFSGRQFSNSRSEMNVSTLELGDSALYLCASSLDGIGGEKLFFGSGTQLSVL.

The table lists this clone with a count of one. The rearrangement links TRBV7-9 to TRBJ2-1; D is possibly TRBD2 (6 bases). V lost 7 bases and J 4 bases, leaving 11 bases between the germline ends. From germline, CDR1 is SEHNR and CDR2 FQNEAQ (reference sequence). The CDR3 is 13 residues long. The CDR3 is CASKTSMYNEQFF. CDR3 bases: TGTGCCAGCAAGACTAGTATGTACAATGAGCAGTTCTTC.

The V and J genes are TRBV29-1 and TRBJ1-2; 7 bases line up with TRBD1. The CDR3 is 14 residues long. Germline CDR1 reads SQVTM; CDR2 reads ANQGSEA. Trimming took 4 bases from V and 5 from J; bases not matched to a gene: 10. CDR3 protein: CSVGLLGTDYGYTF. The CDR3 nucleotides read TGCAGCGTTGGGCTGCTTGGGACAGATTATGGCTACACCTTC.

The J gene is TRBJ1-1, the V gene TRBV12-5; possible D gene TRBD1, 5 bases. The germline CDR1 and CDR2 sequences are LGHNT and FRNRAP. This CDR3 is 15 amino acids long. V lost 1 base, J lost 7 bases, and 16 bases lay in between. The CDR3 is CASGLGSVGLGEAFF. The CDR3 region has the DNA TGTGCTAGTGGTTTGGGCTCGGTGGGACTGGGTGAAGCTTTCTTT.

The V call is TRBV9, the J call TRBJ2-3, with D maybe TRBD1 (5 bases). The V end was cut by 0 bases, the J end by 4 bases, with 18 bases between. The CDR3 consists of 17 residues. Germline V gene lookup returns CDR1 SGDLS and CDR2 YYNGEE. The CDR3 sequence: CASSVGIGRVNSDTQYF. The CDR3 DNA is TGTGCCAGCAGCGTAGGGATTGGCAGGGTAAATTCAGATACGCAGTATTTT.

The chain is built from TRBV2 and TRBJ1-4; D possibly corresponds to TRBD1 (6 bases). CDR3 size: 14 residues. The germline V gene encodes CDR1 SNHLY and CDR2 FYNNEI. Deletions cut 4 bases from V and 0 bases from J, with 6 bases between. The CDR3 is CASSGQATNEKLFF. As DNA, the CDR3 is TGTGCCAGCAGTGGACAGGCAACTAATGAAAAACTGTTTTTT.

Comment on this clone: The junction and the germline gene differ at one end; a read error may be behind it. This chain joins TRBV12-3 or TRBV12-4 and TRBJ1-2; 12 nucleotides match TRBD1. The CDR3 sequence is 13 residues long. CDR3 sequence reads: CASSRDRGPIISF. The DNA for the CDR3 is TGTGCCAGCAGTCGGGACAGGGGGCCAATTATCTCCTTC.

The chain employs TRBV19 and TRBJ2-1; 12 bases are a match to TRBD2. The V gene's germline CDR1 is LNHDA and CDR2 SQIVND (reference sequence). Germline trimming cut 5 bases from V and 9 bases from J; bases unmatched to any gene: 11. CDR3 size: 16 residues. CDR3 sequence (DNA): TGTGCCAGTAGTCCACGGGCTAGCGGGAGGGTGAGTGAGCAGTTCTTC. Protein: CASSPRASGRVSEQFF.